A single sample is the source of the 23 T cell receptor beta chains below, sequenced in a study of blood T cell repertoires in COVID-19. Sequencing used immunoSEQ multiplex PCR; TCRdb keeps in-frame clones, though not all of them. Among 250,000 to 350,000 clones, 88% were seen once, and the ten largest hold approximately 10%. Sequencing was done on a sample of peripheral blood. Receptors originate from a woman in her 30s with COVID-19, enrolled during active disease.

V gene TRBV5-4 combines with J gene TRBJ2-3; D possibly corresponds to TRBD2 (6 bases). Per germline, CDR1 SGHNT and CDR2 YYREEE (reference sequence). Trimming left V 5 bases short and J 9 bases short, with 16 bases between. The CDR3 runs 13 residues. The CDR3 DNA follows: TGTGCCAGCAGTTTGTGGGAGGACGCGACGCAGTATTTT. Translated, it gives CASSLWEDATQYF.

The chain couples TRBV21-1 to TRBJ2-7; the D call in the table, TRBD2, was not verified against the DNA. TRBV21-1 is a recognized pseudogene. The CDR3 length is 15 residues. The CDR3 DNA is TGTGCCAGCAGCAACAAGCGGGAGGGCCGGGACGAGCAGTACTTC. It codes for CASSNKREGRDEQYF.

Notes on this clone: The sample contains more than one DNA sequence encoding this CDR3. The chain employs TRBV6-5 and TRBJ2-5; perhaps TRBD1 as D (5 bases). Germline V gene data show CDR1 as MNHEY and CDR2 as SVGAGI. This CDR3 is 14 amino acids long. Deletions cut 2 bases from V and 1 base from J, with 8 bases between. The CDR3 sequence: CASSYGAAQETQYF. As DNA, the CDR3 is TGTGCCAGCAGTTACGGGGCTGCCCAAGAGACCCAGTACTTC.

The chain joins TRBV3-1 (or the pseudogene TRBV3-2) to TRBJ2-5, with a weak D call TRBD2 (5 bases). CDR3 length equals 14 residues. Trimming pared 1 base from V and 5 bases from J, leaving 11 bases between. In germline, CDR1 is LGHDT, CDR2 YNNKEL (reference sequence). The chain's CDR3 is CASSQVERRETQYF. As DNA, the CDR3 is TGTGCCAGCAGCCAAGTTGAGAGGAGGGAGACCCAGTACTTC.

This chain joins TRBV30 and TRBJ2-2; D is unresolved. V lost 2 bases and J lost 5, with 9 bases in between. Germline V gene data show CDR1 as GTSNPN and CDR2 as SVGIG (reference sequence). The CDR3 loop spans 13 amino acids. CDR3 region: CAWSSGVTGELFF. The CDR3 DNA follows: TGTGCCTGGAGTTCCGGAGTAACCGGGGAGCTGTTTTTT.

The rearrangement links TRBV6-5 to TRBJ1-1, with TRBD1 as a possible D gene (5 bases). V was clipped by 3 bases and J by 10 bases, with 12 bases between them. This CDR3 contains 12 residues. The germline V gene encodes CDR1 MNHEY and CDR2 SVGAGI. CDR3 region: CASSYYQGRAFF. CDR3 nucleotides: TGTGCCAGCAGTTATTATCAGGGAAGAGCTTTCTTT.

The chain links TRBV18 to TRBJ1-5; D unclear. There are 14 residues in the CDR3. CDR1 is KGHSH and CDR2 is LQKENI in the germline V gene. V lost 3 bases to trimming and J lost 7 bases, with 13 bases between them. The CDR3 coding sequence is TGTGCCAGCTCACCGCAGGCCCTCTCGCAGCCCCAGCATTTT. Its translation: CASSPQALSQPQHF.

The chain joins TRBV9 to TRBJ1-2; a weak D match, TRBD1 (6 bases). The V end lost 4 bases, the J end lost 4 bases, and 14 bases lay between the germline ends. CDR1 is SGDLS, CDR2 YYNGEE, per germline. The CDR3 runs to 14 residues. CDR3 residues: CASSPEDSLYGYTF. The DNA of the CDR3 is TGTGCCAGCAGCCCGGAGGACAGCCTCTATGGCTACACCTTC.

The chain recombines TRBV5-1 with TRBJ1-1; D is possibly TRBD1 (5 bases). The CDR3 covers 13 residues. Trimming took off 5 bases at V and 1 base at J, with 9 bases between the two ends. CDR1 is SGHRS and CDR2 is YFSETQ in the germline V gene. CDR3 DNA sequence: TGCGCCAGCAGGCAGGGCCGGAACACTGAAGCTTTCTTT. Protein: CASRQGRNTEAFF. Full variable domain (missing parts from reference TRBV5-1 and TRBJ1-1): KAGVTQTPRYLIKTRGQQVTLSCSPISGHRSVSWYQQTPGQGLQFLFEYFSETQRNKGNFPGRFSGRQFSNSRSEMNVSTLELGDSALYLCASRQGRNTEAFFGQGTRLTVV.

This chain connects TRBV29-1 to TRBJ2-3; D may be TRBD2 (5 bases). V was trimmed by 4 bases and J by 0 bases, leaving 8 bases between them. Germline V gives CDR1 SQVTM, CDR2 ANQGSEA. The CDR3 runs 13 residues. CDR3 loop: CSVGRDSTDTQYF. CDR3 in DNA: TGCAGCGTTGGACGGGATAGCACAGATACGCAGTATTTT.

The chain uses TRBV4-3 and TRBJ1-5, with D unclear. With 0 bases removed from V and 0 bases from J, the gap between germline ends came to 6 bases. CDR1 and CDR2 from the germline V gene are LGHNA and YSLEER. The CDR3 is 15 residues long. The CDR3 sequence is CASSQDSSSNQPQHF. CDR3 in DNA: TGCGCCAGCAGCCAAGATTCATCTAGCAATCAGCCCCAGCATTTT.

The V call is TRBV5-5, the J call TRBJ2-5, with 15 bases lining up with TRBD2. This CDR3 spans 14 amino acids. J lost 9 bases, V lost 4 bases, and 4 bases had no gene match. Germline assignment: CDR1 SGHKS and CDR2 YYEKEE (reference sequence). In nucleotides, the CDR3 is TGTGCCAGCAGCAACGGACTAGCGGGAGGGTCCCAGTACTTC. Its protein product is CASSNGLAGGSQYF.

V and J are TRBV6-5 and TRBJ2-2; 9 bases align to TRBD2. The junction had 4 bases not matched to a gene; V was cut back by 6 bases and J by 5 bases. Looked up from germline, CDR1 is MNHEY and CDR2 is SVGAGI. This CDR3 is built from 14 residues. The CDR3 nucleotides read TGTGCCAGCAGGGTGCTAGCGGGAACCGGGGAGCTGTTTTTT. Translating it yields CASRVLAGTGELFF.

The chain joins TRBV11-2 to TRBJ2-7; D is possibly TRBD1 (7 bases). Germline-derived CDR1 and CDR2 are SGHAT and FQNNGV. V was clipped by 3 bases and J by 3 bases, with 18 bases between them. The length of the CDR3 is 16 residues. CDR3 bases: TGTGCCAGCAGCTTGCGGCGGGACAGCTCACACTACGAGCAGTACTTC. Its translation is CASSLRRDSSHYEQYF.

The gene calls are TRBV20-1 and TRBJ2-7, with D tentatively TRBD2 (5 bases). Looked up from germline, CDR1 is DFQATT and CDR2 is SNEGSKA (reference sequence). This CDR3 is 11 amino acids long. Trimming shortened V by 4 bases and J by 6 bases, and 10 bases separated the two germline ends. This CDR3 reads CSAKARGEQYF. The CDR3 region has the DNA TGCAGTGCTAAAGCACGGGGCGAGCAGTACTTC.

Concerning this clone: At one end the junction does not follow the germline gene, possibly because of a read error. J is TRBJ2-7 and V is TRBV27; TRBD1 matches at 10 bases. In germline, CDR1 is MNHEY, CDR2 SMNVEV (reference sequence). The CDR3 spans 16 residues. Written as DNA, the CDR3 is TGTGCCAGCACTTTACAAGGGACAGGGGCCCGAGAGGAGCAGTACTTC. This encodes CASTLQGTGAREEQYF.

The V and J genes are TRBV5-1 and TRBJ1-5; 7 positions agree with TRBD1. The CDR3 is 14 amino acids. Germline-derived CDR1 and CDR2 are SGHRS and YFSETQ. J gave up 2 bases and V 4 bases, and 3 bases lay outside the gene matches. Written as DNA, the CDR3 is TGCGCCAGCAGCCAGGGGGTAGGCAATCAGCCCCAGCATTTT. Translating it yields CASSQGVGNQPQHF.

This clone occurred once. CDR3 sequence: CASSSSGRFHNEQFF. In DNA, the CDR3 is TGTGCCAGCAGTTCTAGCGGGAGGTTCCACAATGAGCAGTTCTTC. This sequence joins TRBV6-5 and TRBJ2-1, with 11 bases matching TRBD2. V lost 4 bases, J lost 5 bases, and 4 bases stayed unmatched. The length of the CDR3 is 15 residues. The germline gives CDR1 MNHEY, CDR2 SVGAGI.

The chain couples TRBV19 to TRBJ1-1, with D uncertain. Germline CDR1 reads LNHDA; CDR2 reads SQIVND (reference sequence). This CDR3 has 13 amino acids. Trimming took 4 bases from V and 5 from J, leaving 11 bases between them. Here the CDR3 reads CASSSFEGTEAFF. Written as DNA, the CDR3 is TGTGCCAGTAGTAGCTTTGAGGGAACTGAAGCTTTCTTT.

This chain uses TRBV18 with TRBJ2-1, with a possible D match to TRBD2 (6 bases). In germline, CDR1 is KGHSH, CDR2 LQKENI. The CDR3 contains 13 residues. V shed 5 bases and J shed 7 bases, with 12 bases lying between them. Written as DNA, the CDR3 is TGTGCCAGCTCAGACTCAAGCGGGAATGAGCAGTTCTTC. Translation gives CASSDSSGNEQFF.

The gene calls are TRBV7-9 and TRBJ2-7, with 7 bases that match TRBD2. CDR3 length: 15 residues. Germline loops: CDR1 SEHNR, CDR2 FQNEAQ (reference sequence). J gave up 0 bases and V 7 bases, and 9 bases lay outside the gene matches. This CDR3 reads CASTKDGGSSYEQYF. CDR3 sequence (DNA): TGTGCCAGCACCAAGGACGGGGGGAGCTCCTACGAGCAGTACTTC.

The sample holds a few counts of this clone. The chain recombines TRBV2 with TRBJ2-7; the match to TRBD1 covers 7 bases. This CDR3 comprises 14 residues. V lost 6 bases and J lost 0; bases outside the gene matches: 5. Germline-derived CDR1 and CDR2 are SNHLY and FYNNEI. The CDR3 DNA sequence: TGTGCCAGCAGGGTGACAGGGCCCTCCTACGAGCAGTACTTC. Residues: CASRVTGPSYEQYF.

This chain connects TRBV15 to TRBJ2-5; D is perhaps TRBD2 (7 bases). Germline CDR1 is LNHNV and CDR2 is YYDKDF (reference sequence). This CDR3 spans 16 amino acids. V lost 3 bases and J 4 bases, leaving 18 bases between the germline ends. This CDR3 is CATSSSRGGGSETQYF. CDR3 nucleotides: TGTGCCACCAGCAGCTCACGCGGCGGGGGCTCAGAGACCCAGTACTTC.